These T cell receptor beta chains were read from a single sample in a study of CD8 T cells in ankylosing spondylitis. TCRdb itself ran the 5' RACE reads through MiXCR, one entry per CDR3 protein. The sample lists roughly 180,000 distinct CDR3 sequences; around 13% were seen once. Sequencing was performed on blood, either unsorted or a sorted T cell fraction (not recorded which). The receptors originated from a female donor with ankylosing spondylitis or in good health (not recorded which). Both conserved end residues are part of each CDR3. D genes are given only for firm matches. Expanded clones get a size class; other rows say once, few or many, or leave the size out.

CDR3nt,CDR3aa,v_gene,abundance,d_gene,j_gene
TGCGCCATCCCAAAAACCGACACCGGGGAGCTGTTTTTT,CAIPKTDTGELFF,TRBV5-1,many,-,TRBJ2-2
TGCAGTGCTAGTTCTGGGGCACCTGGGGCTACGCAGTATTTT,CSASSGAPGATQYF,TRBV20-1,-,-,TRBJ2-3
TGTGCCAGTAGTATGCCGGGACAGAATTATCAGCCCCAGCATTTT,CASSMPGQNYQPQHF,TRBV19,-,TRBD1,TRBJ1-5
TGTGCCAGCAGTTTGACTAGCGGGAATGGCGAGCAGTACTTC,CASSLTSGNGEQYF,TRBV27,many,TRBD2,TRBJ2-7
TGTGCCAGCAGCGGGACAGGGGTGAGGAGCTATGGCTACACCTTC,CASSGTGVRSYGYTF,TRBV9,few,TRBD1,TRBJ1-2
TGCAGCGTCCTCGGGGGACGCACAGATACGCAGTATTTT,CSVLGGRTDTQYF,TRBV29-1,many,-,TRBJ2-3
TGTGCCAGCAGTGGACGGCGAAACACCATATATTTT,CASSGRRNTIYF,TRBV12-3/TRBV12-4,many,-,TRBJ1-3
TGTGCCAGCAGTTTCCCGGGGGCGGGACTAGAAGGAGAGACCCAGTACTTC,CASSFPGAGLEGETQYF,TRBV12-3/TRBV12-4,once,TRBD2,TRBJ2-5
TGTGCCAGCAGTTTAGTGGGGCCCCACTACAATGAGCAGTTCTTC,CASSLVGPHYNEQFF,TRBV28,few,-,TRBJ2-1
TGCGCCAGCAGTCCTACAGGGATGTGGGTCACTGAAGCTTTCTTT,CASSPTGMWVTEAFF,TRBV5-1,many,-,TRBJ1-1
TGTGCCAGCAGTTTTGCTAAAGTATATAGCAATCAGCCCCAGCATTTT,CASSFAKVYSNQPQHF,TRBV28,many,-,TRBJ1-5
TGTGCCAGTAGTACGGAATCAGGGGGCGCGGTCTACGAGCAGTACTTC,CASSTESGGAVYEQYF,TRBV19,few,TRBD1,TRBJ2-7
TGTGCCAGCAGCTCTGGGGGGGGCCACGAGCAGTACTTC,CASSSGGGHEQYF,TRBV7-3,-,-,TRBJ2-7
TGCAGTGCTAGAGAATACCTGTCCTACGAGCAGTACTTC,CSAREYLSYEQYF,TRBV20-1,many,-,TRBJ2-7
TGTGCCAGCAGTTTGGGGGGGTACATGAACACTGAAGCTTTCTTT,CASSLGGYMNTEAFF,TRBV28,many,-,TRBJ1-1
TGTGCCAGCTCACCAGTGGGACAGGCCGTCGGGGAGCTGTTTTTT,CASSPVGQAVGELFF,TRBV18,-,TRBD1,TRBJ2-2
TGCAGTGCTAGAGAGGGCGGGATTCTGAATGAGCAGTTCTTC,CSAREGGILNEQFF,TRBV20-1,many,-,TRBJ2-1
TGTGCCAGCAGTTTAGGAACCGGGACAGGGAAAAACATTCAGTACTTC,CASSLGTGTGKNIQYF,TRBV7-9,many,TRBD1,TRBJ2-4